Following are 14 T cell receptor beta chains from one sample sequenced in a study of T-cell reconstitution after alpha-beta-depleted transplantation in children. Unique molecular identifiers were used in preparing the TCRbeta library. TCRdb fed the PCR reads into MiXCR, producing one record per CDR3 protein. The repertoire holds roughly 220,000 distinct CDR3 sequences, with about 8.8% as singletons. Material: PBMCs from the stem cell graft donor, obtained from the stem cell graft. These receptors all stem from a human donor who donated a stem cell graft to a child with SCID.

At least ten counts were recorded for this clonotype. This chain uses TRBV4-2 with TRBJ1-2, with D unresolved. Germline loops: CDR1 LGHNA, CDR2 YNFKEQ. Trimming cost V 0 bases and J 4 bases, with 12 bases left between them. This CDR3 comprises 15 residues. CDR3 nucleotides: TGTGCCAGCAGCCAAGATCTGGCAGAGCCCTATGGCTACACCTTC. Its protein product is CASSQDLAEPYGYTF.

This clonotype came up many times. This rearrangement joins TRBV7-9 to TRBJ2-2; D perhaps matches TRBD1 (6 bases). The germline CDR1 and CDR2 sequences are SEHNR and FQNEAQ (reference sequence). Trimming left V 2 bases short and J 6 bases short, with 7 bases between. The CDR3 covers 13 residues. CDR3 sequence reads: CASSLRTAGELFF. The CDR3 DNA is TGTGCCAGCAGCTTAAGGACAGCCGGGGAGCTGTTTTTT.

Many counts were recorded for this clonotype. The J gene is TRBJ1-1, the V gene TRBV7-8, with TRBD1 identical over 9 bases. The CDR3 sequence is 19 residues long. Germline V lookup: CDR1 SGHVS, CDR2 FQNEAQ. V gave up 1 base and J gave up 1 base; unmatched junction bases: 13. The CDR3 loop is CASSLVFPYQGQGNTEAFF. For the CDR3, the DNA is TGTGCCAGCAGCTTAGTTTTCCCATATCAGGGACAGGGGAACACTGAAGCTTTCTTT.

Only a few counts were recorded for this clonotype. The chain carries TRBV20-1 and TRBJ1-1; 8 nucleotides line up with TRBD1. The ends lost 6 bases at V and 7 bases at J; junction bases unmatched: 13. Germline CDR1 reads DFQATT; CDR2 reads SNEGSKA (reference sequence). The CDR3 is 14 residues long. CDR3 DNA sequence: TGCAGTGCAGTCTCCGGGACAGGTGTGGGTGAAGCTTTCTTT. As protein: CSAVSGTGVGEAFF.

The table lists this clonotype with many counts. The V gene is TRBV7-9, the J gene TRBJ2-7; D perhaps matches TRBD1 (6 bases). V lost 3 bases to trimming and J lost 4 bases, with 13 bases between them. Germline V lookup: CDR1 SEHNR, CDR2 FQNEAQ (reference sequence). The CDR3 extends over 14 amino acids. The CDR3 sequence: CASSFRDMSYEQYF. In nucleotides, the CDR3 is TGTGCCAGCAGCTTCCGGGACATGTCATACGAGCAGTACTTC.

This clonotype has at least ten counts. The chain carries TRBV12-3 or TRBV12-4 and TRBJ2-2, with D perhaps given as TRBD1 or TRBD2 (5 bases each). The CDR3 totals 15 residues. V lost 2 bases to trimming and J lost 5 bases, with 12 bases between them. Here the CDR3 reads CASSLWQGRTGELFF. CDR3 sequence (DNA): TGTGCCAGCAGTTTATGGCAGGGACGAACCGGGGAGCTGTTTTTT.

This clonotype was counted many times. This chain links TRBV4-3 with TRBJ2-7, with 7 bases that match TRBD2. The length of the CDR3 is 15 residues. The V gene's germline CDR1 is LGHNA and CDR2 YSLEER. After removal of 5 bases from V and 0 bases from J, the junction contained 7 bases not matched to a gene. CDR3 sequence reads: CASSMSGVSSYEQYF. The CDR3 DNA is TGCGCCAGCAGCATGAGCGGGGTAAGCTCCTACGAGCAGTACTTC.

This clonotype has at least ten counts. The rearrangement links TRBV9 to TRBJ1-6, with D hard to call. Germline CDR1 reads SGDLS; CDR2 reads YYNGEE. This CDR3 is built from 14 residues. Trimming took off 3 bases at V and 4 bases at J, with 8 bases between the two ends. The CDR3 loop is CASSATSYNSPLHF. The CDR3 bases are TGTGCCAGCAGCGCGACATCGTATAATTCACCCCTCCACTTT.

This clonotype was found many times. The J gene is TRBJ1-2, the V gene TRBV6-1; TRBD1 matches 12 bases. CDR1 and CDR2 (germline): MNHNS, SASEGT. V lost 1 base to trimming and J lost 4 bases; unmatched junction nucleotides: 10. The CDR3 length is 18 residues. CDR3 nucleotide sequence: TGTGCCAGCAGTGAAGGTGGGACAGGGGGCACGGAACTCTATGGCTACACCTTC. This translates into CASSEGGTGGTELYGYTF.

The V gene is TRBV5-4, the J gene TRBJ1-4; D call uncertain. The germline V and J ends were trimmed by 4 bases and 0 bases, with 10 bases remaining between them. The germline CDR1 and CDR2 sequences are SGHNT and YYREEE (reference sequence). The CDR3 is made up of 15 amino acids. The CDR3 spells CASSRGGATNEKLFF. CDR3 bases: TGTGCCAGCAGCCGGGGAGGAGCAACTAATGAAAAACTGTTTTTT.

The J gene is TRBJ2-5, the V gene TRBV3-1; the D gene could be TRBD1 or TRBD2 (6 bases each). Germline assignment: CDR1 LGHDT and CDR2 YNNKEL (reference sequence). The ends were cut back, 0 bases at V and 10 bases at J, with 9 bases in the middle. There are 12 residues in the CDR3. The CDR3 coding sequence is TGTGCCAGCAGCCAAGAAGGAGGGGGCCAGTACTTC. It codes for CASSQEGGGQYF.

In its sample, this clonotype was seen many times. The chain combines TRBV11-3 with TRBJ2-1, with 11 bases matching TRBD2. Unmatched junction bases numbered 7, after V lost 5 bases and J lost 10 bases. The CDR3 length is 14 residues. Germline CDR1 SGHNT, CDR2 YENEEA. CDR3 residues: CASSPLASGGEQFF. CDR3 DNA sequence: TGTGCCAGCAGCCCCCTGGCTAGCGGGGGGGAGCAGTTCTTC.

Concerning this clonotype: A read error may explain this, as a much larger clone is one base away. J is TRBJ2-7 and V is TRBV5-1; 7 bases map to TRBD1. Germline CDR1 is SGHRS and CDR2 is YFSETQ. V lost 5 bases and J lost 5; bases outside the gene matches: 10. The CDR3 covers 14 residues. The chain's CDR3 is CASRRTGGTHEQYF. The CDR3 DNA sequence: TGCGCCAGCAGGAGGACAGGAGGAACTCACGAGCAGTACTTC.

This clonotype appeared many times. The chain carries TRBV6-1 and TRBJ2-7, with TRBD1 identical over 7 bases. Germline V gene sequence: CDR1 MNHNS, CDR2 SASEGT. The CDR3 extends over 13 amino acids. After removal of 10 bases from V and 0 bases from J, the junction contained 6 bases not matched to a gene. This chain's CDR3 is CATTGTDSYEQYF. DNA of the CDR3: TGTGCCACCACCGGGACAGACTCCTACGAGCAGTACTTC.